This T cell receptor beta chain was sequenced during a study of cytomegalovirus exposure and HLA in healthy donors. Overall study results and limits: According to an earlier analysis, most TCR beta V segments yielded productive rearrangements about 87% or about 30% of the time. Later work associated 16,951 TCR beta sequences with HLA alleles at 0.05 false discovery rate. Three chains tied to CMV proved CMV antigen-specific in vitro. In a later analysis, HLA-C alleles had the fewest associated TCRs, DRB1 alleles the most.

Vbeta (60) and Jbeta (13) primers were used in the PCR. Some clones are missing from TCRdb's copy, which holds only in-frame ones; the method was immunoSEQ multiplex PCR. The table lists tens of thousands of clones, approximately 62% of them singletons, with more than 3.5% in the top ten. As to this clone: Its cognate antigen is unknown.

The V end was cut by 6 bases, the J end by 5 bases, with 16 bases between. The CDR3 has 14 amino acids. Germline CDR1 and CDR2: MNHEY and SVGAGI. V gene TRBV6-5 combines with J gene TRBJ1-1, with a possible D match to TRBD1 (5 bases). The specimen sequenced was PBMCs. This TCR came from a male donor in good health and CMV-seropositive. In DNA form, the CDR3 reads TGTGCCAGCAGGCATGGCAGGGCTCGTACTGAAGCTTTCTTT. Amino acids: CASRHGRARTEAFF.